A selection of T cell receptor beta chains follows, all from one sample in a study of T cell responses to AZD1222 COVID-19 vaccine. Only in-frame clones appear in the TCRdb table, and some are missing; sequencing was by immunoSEQ multiplex PCR. The sample shows about 78,000 clones, about nine tenths of them seen only once. The sequenced sample was peripheral blood, obtained 28 days after the second AZD1222 dose. All receptors come from an adult who received the AZD1222 COVID-19 vaccine. Both conserved end residues are part of each CDR3. Fields, in order: V gene, D gene, J gene, CDR3 protein. D genes are given only for firm matches.

TRBV7-3	TRBD2	TRBJ2-1	CASSLDSSGLYNEQFF
TRBV7-9	.	TRBJ1-5	CASSNRAGDQPQHF
TRBV6-2/TRBV6-3	TRBD1	TRBJ2-6	CASSPRQGAGANVLTF
TRBV19	TRBD1	TRBJ1-1	CASDLAGTGLFF
TRBV7-3	.	TRBJ2-3	CASSMGGTDTQYF
TRBV5-1	.	TRBJ2-1	CASSTLVPNEQFF
TRBV5-1	.	TRBJ2-5	CASSLSPAETQYF
TRBV5-4	TRBD1	TRBJ2-1	CASSLAWGGQGRVEQFF
TRBV10-3	.	TRBJ1-2	CAISPVGGYGYTF
TRBV27	TRBD1	TRBJ1-2	CASTPLGGQGSVGYTF
TRBV6-5	.	TRBJ1-5	CASRGRGLDQPQHF
TRBV6-5	.	TRBJ1-2	CASRRTAYGYTF
TRBV19	TRBD2	TRBJ2-2	CASSIIAGDTGELFF
TRBV12-3/TRBV12-4	.	TRBJ1-2	CASRGLNEEGYTF
TRBV30	.	TRBJ1-2	CAWSVSLNEGYTF
TRBV7-8	.	TRBJ1-5	CASSLVGQINQPQHF
TRBV6-4	.	TRBJ1-5	CASSELRDSNQPQHF
TRBV5-4	TRBD2	TRBJ2-7	CASSPTGGGAYEQYF
TRBV3-1/TRBV3-2	.	TRBJ2-6	CASSQDASRANVLTF
TRBV7-9	TRBD1	TRBJ1-1	CASSLGGTGSFMNTEAFF
TRBV14	.	TRBJ1-4	CASSQGRGEKLFF
TRBV13	TRBD1	TRBJ2-1	CASSPERGLLFF
TRBV19	TRBD1	TRBJ1-4	CASSDRGTNEKLFF
TRBV9	.	TRBJ2-1	CASSVLGDELDEQFF
TRBV7-2	.	TRBJ1-2	CASSLGGDYGYTF
TRBV7-2	TRBD2	TRBJ2-2	CASSLTSGNTGELFF
TRBV24-1	.	TRBJ1-5	CATSANYSNQPQHF
TRBV4-2	TRBD1	TRBJ1-2	CASSQDPGQANGYTF
TRBV6-1	TRBD1	TRBJ1-2	CASTERQGRLGYTF
TRBV6-2/TRBV6-3	.	TRBJ2-7	CASSPLRDRLEYF
TRBV5-1	TRBD1	TRBJ1-2	CASSPMTGDGYTF
TRBV6-5	.	TRBJ1-1	CASNPPDRTEAFF
TRBV24-1	.	TRBJ2-3	CATSAADTQYF
TRBV30	.	TRBJ2-6	CAWSDGSPSGANVLTF
TRBV29-1	TRBD1	TRBJ2-7	CSVYRGKQYF
TRBV11-3	.	TRBJ2-7	CASGTPYEQYF
TRBV6-5	TRBD2	TRBJ2-3	CASSSRLAELADTQYF
TRBV28	TRBD2	TRBJ2-1	CASSSLGRENQGEQFF
TRBV5-1	.	TRBJ1-1	CASSPLRVSDTEAFF
TRBV6-5	TRBD1	TRBJ2-7	CASNSPGDRAYEQYF
TRBV7-2	.	TRBJ1-1	CASSPTGGTEAFF
TRBV5-1	.	TRBJ1-3	CASSLLASSGNTIYF
TRBV27	.	TRBJ2-7	CASSPIRGYEQYF
TRBV28	.	TRBJ1-2	CASSYRYGYTF
TRBV2	.	TRBJ1-3	CARGAIGNTIYF
TRBV21-1	.	TRBJ2-1	CASSKDRGTGNEQFF
TRBV11-1	TRBD1	TRBJ1-1	CASSSTGTGDGEAFF
TRBV11-1	.	TRBJ2-7	CASSPWGRKQSGEQYF
TRBV7-2	.	TRBJ2-5	CASSQLGEETQYF
TRBV4-3	.	TRBJ2-7	CASSQDERTFREQYF
TRBV2	TRBD2	TRBJ2-2	CASSAWTRDTGELFF